The clone carrying this TCR beta chain was recorded many times. This sample is part of a study of T cells in Graves' hyperthyroidism and ophthalmopathy. V lost 6 bases, J lost 4 bases, and 7 bases stayed unmatched. This CDR3 comprises 15 residues. The source material, RNA transcripts, was used to amplify TCR beta CDR3 regions. RT-PCR in the first round (using the HTBI primer set) targeted the TCR CDR3. TCRdb redid the calling of the multiplex PCR reads with MiXCR, one entry per CDR3 protein. The sample lists some 510,000 distinct CDR3 sequences, less than 25% occurring once. This chain uses TRBV12-3 or TRBV12-4 with TRBJ1-3; 9 bases agree with TRBD1. Material for sequencing was blood. This sequence was found in a man aged 18 to 29 with Graves' hyperthyroidism. The CDR3 is CASRLQGASGNTIYF. The CDR3 DNA is TGTGCCAGCAGGTTACAGGGGGCGTCGGGAAACACCATATATTTT.